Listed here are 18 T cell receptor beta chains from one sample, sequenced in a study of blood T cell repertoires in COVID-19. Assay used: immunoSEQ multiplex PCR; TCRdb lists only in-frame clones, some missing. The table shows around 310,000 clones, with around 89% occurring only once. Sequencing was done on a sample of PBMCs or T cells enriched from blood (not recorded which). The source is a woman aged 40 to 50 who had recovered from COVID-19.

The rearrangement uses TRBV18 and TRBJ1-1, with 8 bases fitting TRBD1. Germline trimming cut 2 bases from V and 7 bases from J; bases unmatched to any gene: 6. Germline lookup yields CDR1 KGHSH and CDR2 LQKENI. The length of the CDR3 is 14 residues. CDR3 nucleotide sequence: TGTGCCAGCTCACCAAATATAGACAGGGGTGAAGCTTTCTTT. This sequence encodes CASSPNIDRGEAFF.

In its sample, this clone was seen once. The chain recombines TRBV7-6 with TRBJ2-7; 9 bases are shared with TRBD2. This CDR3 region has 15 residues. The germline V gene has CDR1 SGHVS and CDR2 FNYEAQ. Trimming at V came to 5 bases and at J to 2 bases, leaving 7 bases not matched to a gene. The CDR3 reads CASSPEAGGPYEQYF. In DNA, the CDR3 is TGTGCCAGCAGCCCGGAGGCGGGAGGGCCCTACGAGCAGTACTTC.

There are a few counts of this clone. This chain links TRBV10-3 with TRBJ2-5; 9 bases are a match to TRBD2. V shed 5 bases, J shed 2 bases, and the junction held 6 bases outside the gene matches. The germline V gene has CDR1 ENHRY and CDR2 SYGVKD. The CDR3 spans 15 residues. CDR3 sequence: CAISRTSEGQETQYF. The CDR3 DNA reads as TGTGCCATCAGTCGGACTAGCGAAGGTCAAGAGACCCAGTACTTC.

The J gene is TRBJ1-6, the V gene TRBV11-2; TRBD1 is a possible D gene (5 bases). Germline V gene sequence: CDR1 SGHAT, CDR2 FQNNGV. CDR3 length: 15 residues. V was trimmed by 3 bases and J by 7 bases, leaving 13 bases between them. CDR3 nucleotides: TGTGCCAGCAGCTTTGCGGGACTCGTGAATTCACCCCTCCACTTT. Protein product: CASSFAGLVNSPLHF.

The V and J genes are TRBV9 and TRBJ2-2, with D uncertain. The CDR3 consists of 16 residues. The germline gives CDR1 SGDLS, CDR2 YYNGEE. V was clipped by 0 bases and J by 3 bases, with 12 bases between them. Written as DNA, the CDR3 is TGTGCCAGCAGCGTAGGGAGCGCCCCCGACACCGGGGAGCTGTTTTTT. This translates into CASSVGSAPDTGELFF.

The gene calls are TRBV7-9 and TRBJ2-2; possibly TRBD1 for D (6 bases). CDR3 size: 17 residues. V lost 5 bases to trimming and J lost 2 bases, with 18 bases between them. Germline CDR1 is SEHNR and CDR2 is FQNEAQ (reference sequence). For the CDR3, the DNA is TGTGCCAGCAGCCCAGGTTTAGGGACACTTAACACCGGGGAGCTGTTTTTT. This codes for CASSPGLGTLNTGELFF.

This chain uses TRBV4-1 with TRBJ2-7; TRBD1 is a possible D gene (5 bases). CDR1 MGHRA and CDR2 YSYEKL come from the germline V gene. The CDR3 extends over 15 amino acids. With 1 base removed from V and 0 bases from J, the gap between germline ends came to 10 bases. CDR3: CASSQVTGSSYEQYF. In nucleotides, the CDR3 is TGCGCCAGCAGCCAAGTTACAGGCAGCTCCTACGAGCAGTACTTC.

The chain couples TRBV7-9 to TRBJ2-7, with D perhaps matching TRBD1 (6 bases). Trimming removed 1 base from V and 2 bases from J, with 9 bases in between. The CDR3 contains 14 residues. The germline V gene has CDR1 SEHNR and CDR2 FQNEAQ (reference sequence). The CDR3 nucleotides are TGTGCCAGCAGCTTAGACAGGGAACCCTACGAGCAGTACTTC. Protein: CASSLDREPYEQYF. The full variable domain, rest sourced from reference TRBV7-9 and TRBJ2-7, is DTGVSQNPRHKITKRGQNVTFRCDPISEHNRLYWYRQTLGQGPEFLTYFQNEAQLEKSRLLSDRFSAERPKGSFSTLEIQRTEQGDSAMYLCASSLDREPYEQYFGPGTRLTVT.

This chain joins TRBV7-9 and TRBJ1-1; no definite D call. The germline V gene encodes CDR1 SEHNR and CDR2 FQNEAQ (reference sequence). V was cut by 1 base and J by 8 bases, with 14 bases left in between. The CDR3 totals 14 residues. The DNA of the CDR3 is TGTGCCAGCAGCTTAGGGCGGATTCCTTGGGAAGCTTTCTTT. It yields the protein CASSLGRIPWEAFF.

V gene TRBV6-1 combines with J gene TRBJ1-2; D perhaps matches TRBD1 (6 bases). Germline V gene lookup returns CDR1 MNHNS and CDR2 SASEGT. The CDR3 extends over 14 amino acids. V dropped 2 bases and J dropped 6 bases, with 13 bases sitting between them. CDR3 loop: CASSERQGPHGYTF. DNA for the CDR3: TGTGCCAGCAGTGAACGGCAGGGGCCCCATGGCTACACCTTC.

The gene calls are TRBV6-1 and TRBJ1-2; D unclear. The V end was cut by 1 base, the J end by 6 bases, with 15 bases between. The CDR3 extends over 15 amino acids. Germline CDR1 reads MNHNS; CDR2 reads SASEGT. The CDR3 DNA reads TGTGCCAGCAGTGAAGAGTACGAGGGCTCGGATGGCTACACCTTC. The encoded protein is CASSEEYEGSDGYTF.

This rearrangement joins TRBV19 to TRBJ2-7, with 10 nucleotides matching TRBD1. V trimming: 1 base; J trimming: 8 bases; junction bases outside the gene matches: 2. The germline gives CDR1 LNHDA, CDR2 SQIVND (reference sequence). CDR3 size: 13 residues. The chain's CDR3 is CASSIGDRGKQYF. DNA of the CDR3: TGTGCCAGTAGTATAGGGGACAGGGGCAAGCAGTACTTC.

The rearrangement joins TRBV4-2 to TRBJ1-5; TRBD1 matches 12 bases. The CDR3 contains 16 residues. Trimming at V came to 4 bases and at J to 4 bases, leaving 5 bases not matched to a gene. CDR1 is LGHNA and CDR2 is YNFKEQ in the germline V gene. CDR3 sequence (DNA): TGTGCCAGCAGCCCCCGGGACAGGGGGCGGAATCAGCCCCAGCATTTT. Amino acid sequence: CASSPRDRGRNQPQHF.

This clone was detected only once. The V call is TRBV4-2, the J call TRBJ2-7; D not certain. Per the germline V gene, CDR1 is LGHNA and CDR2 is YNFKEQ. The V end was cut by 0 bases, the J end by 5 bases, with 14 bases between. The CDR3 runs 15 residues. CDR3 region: CASSQDLRQPNEQYF. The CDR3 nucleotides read TGTGCCAGCAGCCAAGATTTACGACAACCGAACGAGCAGTACTTC.

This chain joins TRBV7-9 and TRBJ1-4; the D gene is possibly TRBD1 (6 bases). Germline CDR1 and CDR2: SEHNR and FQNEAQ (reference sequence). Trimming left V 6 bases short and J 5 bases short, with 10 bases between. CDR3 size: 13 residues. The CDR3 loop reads CASRPGDNEKLFF. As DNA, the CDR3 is TGTGCCAGCAGACCAGGGGACAATGAAAAACTGTTTTTT.

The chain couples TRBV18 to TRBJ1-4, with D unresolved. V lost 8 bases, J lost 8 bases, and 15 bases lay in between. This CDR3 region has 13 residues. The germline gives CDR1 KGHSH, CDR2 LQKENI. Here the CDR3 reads CASTGGNEEKLFF. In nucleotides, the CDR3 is TGTGCCAGCACCGGCGGGAACGAGGAAAAACTGTTTTTT.

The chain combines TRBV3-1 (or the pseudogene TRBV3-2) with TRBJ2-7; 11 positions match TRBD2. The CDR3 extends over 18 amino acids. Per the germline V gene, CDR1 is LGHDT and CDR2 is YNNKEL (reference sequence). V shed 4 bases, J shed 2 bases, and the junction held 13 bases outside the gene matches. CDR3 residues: CASSLGTSGQLEAYEQYF. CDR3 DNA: TGTGCCAGCAGCCTCGGGACTAGCGGACAATTGGAAGCCTACGAGCAGTACTTC.

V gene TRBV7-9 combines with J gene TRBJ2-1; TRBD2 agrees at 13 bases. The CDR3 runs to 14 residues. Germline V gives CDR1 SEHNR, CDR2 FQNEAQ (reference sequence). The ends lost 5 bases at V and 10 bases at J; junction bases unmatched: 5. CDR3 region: CASSTGTSGKEQFF. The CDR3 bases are TGTGCCAGCAGCACTGGGACTAGCGGGAAGGAGCAGTTCTTC.